The present T cell receptor (beta chain) was sequenced within a study of OX40 agonist ivuxolimab in advanced cancers. Patients who had autoimmune disease history or got systemic immunosuppression were left out. The V gene's germline CDR1 is KGHSH and CDR2 LQKENI. The CDR3 contains 13 residues. The ends lost 5 bases at V and 5 bases at J; junction bases unmatched: 5. Here immunoSEQ multiplex PCR was the method, and the copy in TCRdb shows in-frame clones only, minus some. The sample includes roughly 60,000 clones, approximately 84% of them seen just once. This TCR came from an adult with an advanced solid tumor such as melanoma, head and neck, liver or kidney cancer. The chain links TRBV18 to TRBJ1-1; 7 bases are a match to TRBD1. Here the sequenced sample was CD4+ or CD8+ T cells sorted from blood, taken in a trial of the OX40 agonist ivuxolimab. The chain's CDR3 is CASSVDRTTEAFF. In DNA, the CDR3 is TGTGCCAGCTCAGTGGACAGGACTACTGAAGCTTTCTTT.